The 2 T cell receptor beta chains in this list originate from one sample, sequenced in a study of blood T cell repertoires in COVID-19. Clones were read by immunoSEQ multiplex PCR, and TCRdb kept only the in-frame ones, dropping some. This repertoire shows more than 95,000 clones, around 81% found once; its top ten account for 4.1%. The sample consisted of peripheral blood. The receptors come from a man between 60 and 75 years old with acute or convalescent COVID-19.

For the CDR3, the DNA is TGTGCCAGCATCTGGGACAGTGGCAATCAGCCCCAGCATTTT. Its protein product is CASIWDSGNQPQHF. The chain couples TRBV6-5 to TRBJ1-5, with 7 bases matching TRBD1. The V gene end was trimmed by 7 bases and the J gene end by 2 bases; junction bases not matched to a gene: 5. Germline CDR1 MNHEY, CDR2 SVGAGI. The CDR3 contains 14 residues.

This clone came up once. This chain uses TRBV3-1 (or the pseudogene TRBV3-2) with TRBJ2-7, with 9 bases matching TRBD2. V lost 0 bases, J lost 5 bases, and 8 bases stayed unmatched. In germline, CDR1 is LGHDT, CDR2 YNNKEL (reference sequence). The CDR3 is made up of 16 amino acids. CDR3 region: CASSQDLGGGADEQYF. CDR3 coding DNA: TGTGCCAGCAGCCAAGATTTGGGCGGGGGGGCCGACGAGCAGTACTTC.